The sequence of this TCR beta chain was determined in a study of T cell responses to AZD1222 COVID-19 vaccine. Broader study findings: Donors skewed white British and female; clonal diversity was possibly underestimated.

Assay: immunoSEQ multiplex PCR; the TCRdb copy retains only in-frame clones and omits some. The sample has about 97,000 clones, 88% seen once. Worth noting for this clone: Antigen unknown.

CDR1 is MGHDK and CDR2 is SYGVNS in the germline V gene. The CDR3 extends over 12 amino acids. V was shortened by 8 bases and J by 8 bases, with 15 bases between the two germline ends. This sample comprised peripheral blood, obtained on day 0 of AZD1222 vaccination. The source of this sequence is an adult in good health. The chain carries TRBV25-1 and TRBJ1-2; tentatively, D is TRBD1 (6 bases). The CDR3 here is CASGGLKIGYTF. CDR3 in DNA: TGTGCCAGCGGGGGCTTAAAAATAGGCTACACCTTC.